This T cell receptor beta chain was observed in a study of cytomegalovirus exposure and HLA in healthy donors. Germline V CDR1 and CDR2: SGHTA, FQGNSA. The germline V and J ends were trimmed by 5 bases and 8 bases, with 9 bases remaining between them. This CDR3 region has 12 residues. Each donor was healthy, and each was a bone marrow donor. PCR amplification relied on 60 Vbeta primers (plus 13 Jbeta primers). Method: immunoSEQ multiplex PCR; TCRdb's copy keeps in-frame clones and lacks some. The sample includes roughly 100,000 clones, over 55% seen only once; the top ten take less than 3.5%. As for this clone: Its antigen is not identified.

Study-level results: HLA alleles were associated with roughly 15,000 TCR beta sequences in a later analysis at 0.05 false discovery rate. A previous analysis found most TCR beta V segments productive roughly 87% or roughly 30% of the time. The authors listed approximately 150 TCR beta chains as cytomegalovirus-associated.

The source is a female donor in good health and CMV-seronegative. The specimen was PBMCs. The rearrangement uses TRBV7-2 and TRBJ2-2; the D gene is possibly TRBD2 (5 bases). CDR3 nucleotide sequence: TGTGCCAGCAGCCGCCGGACTGGGGAGCTGTTTTTT. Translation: CASSRRTGELFF.